A single sample gave rise to the 6 T cell receptor beta chains below, sequenced in a study of blood T cell repertoires in COVID-19. Measured with immunoSEQ multiplex PCR; TCRdb has only the in-frame clones, and not every one. The sample includes about 110,000 clones, around 83% of them seen just once. Sequencing used peripheral blood. Every receptor here comes from a woman in her 70s with acute or convalescent COVID-19.

J is TRBJ1-6 and V is TRBV10-3; D remains ambiguous. V was cut by 6 bases and J by 13 bases, with 13 bases left in between. Per the germline V gene, CDR1 is ENHRY and CDR2 is SYGVKD. The CDR3 extends over 12 amino acids. The CDR3 here is CAISDSVYPLHF. The CDR3 nucleotides read TGTGCCATCAGCGATAGTGTTTATCCCCTCCACTTT.

In regard to this clone: One end of the junction varies from germline; a read error may be responsible. The genes are TRBV6-5 and TRBJ1-1; tentatively, D is TRBD1 (5 bases). This CDR3 is 15 amino acids long. Germline CDR1 MNHEY, CDR2 SVGAGI. The CDR3 DNA reads TGTGCCAGCAGTGACTCAGGGAGTGAAGTCGCTGAAGCTTTCTTT. Encoded protein: CASSDSGSEVAEAFF.

The chain carries TRBV10-1 and TRBJ2-7, with 8 bases lining up with TRBD2. Germline V gene lookup returns CDR1 WNHNN and CDR2 SYGVQD (reference sequence). The CDR3 spans 11 residues. The J segment lost 3 bases and the V segment lost 10 bases, leaving 2 bases of the junction unmatched. CDR3: CATAGGYEQYV. The DNA for the CDR3 is TGCGCCACCGCGGGGGGCTACGAGCAGTACGTC.

The V call is TRBV28, the J call TRBJ2-1, with TRBD1 matching 7 bases. CDR1 is MDHEN and CDR2 is SYDVKM in the germline V gene. V gave up 0 bases and J gave up 3 bases; unmatched junction bases: 2. The CDR3 consists of 15 residues. The CDR3 coding sequence is TGTGCCAGCAGTTTATGGACAGGGAGCTACAATGAGCAGTTCTTC. Translation: CASSLWTGSYNEQFF.

The J gene is TRBJ1-2, the V gene TRBV19; weak D call: TRBD1 (5 bases). Germline V lookup: CDR1 LNHDA, CDR2 SQIVND (reference sequence). Deletions cut 4 bases from V and 8 bases from J, with 17 bases between. The CDR3 is made up of 14 amino acids. The CDR3 nucleotides read TGTGCCAGTAGTAGGGCCAGGGAAACGGGCGGCTACACCTTC. Protein product: CASSRARETGGYTF.

The rearrangement links TRBV6-5 to TRBJ1-6; tentative D call: TRBD1 (6 bases). V lost 2 bases to trimming and J lost 10 bases, with 12 bases between them. Germline assignment: CDR1 MNHEY and CDR2 SVGAGI. The CDR3 consists of 14 residues. CDR3 loop: CASSYLGGYSPLHF. The CDR3 DNA reads as TGTGCCAGCAGTTACCTAGGGGGTTACTCACCCCTCCACTTT.